This entry features one TCR beta chain sequence. The CDR3 covers 14 residues. The germline CDR1 and CDR2 sequences are LNHDA and SQIVND (reference sequence). With 3 bases removed from V and 4 bases from J, the gap between germline ends came to 10 bases. This entry is derived from a study of blood T cell repertoires in COVID-19. Across the study: Sites across the United States, Italy and Spain contributed samples from acute and convalescent COVID-19.

Source study methods: The authors estimated nucleated cell counts from reference gene primer amplification. Produced via immunoSEQ multiplex PCR; TCRdb's table is partial and in-frame only. From that table come the V and J calls and clone size; the DNA was used to work out D and trimming. The table includes about 280,000 clones, 70% to 90% detected once. This rearrangement joins TRBV19 to TRBJ1-5; the D gene is possibly TRBD1 (5 bases). This receptor was identified in a woman in her seventies with acute or convalescent COVID-19. The sample was peripheral blood. The CDR3 sequence is CASSIGGRNQPQHF. The CDR3 coding sequence is TGTGCCAGTAGTATCGGGGGAAGGAATCAGCCCCAGCATTTT.